This is a list of T cell receptor beta chains from one sample in a study of shared clonotypes between healthy human individuals. Here immunoSEQ multiplex PCR was the method, and the copy in TCRdb shows in-frame clones only, minus some. The data hold fewer than 600,000 clones, with roughly 79% observed a single time. The material sequenced was PBMCs. Source of these receptors: a woman aged 40 to 49 in good health. Some clones in this sample may be carry-over from other donors' samples. The CDR3 runs from the conserved cysteine through the conserved F or W. A D gene is named only where the DNA matches it firmly. For some rows the clone size is stated as once, few or many, or as a class when expanded; others skip it.

>once|TRBJ1-3|TRBD1|TRBV11-2
TGTGCCAGCAGCTTAGCCAGGGGGGCAGAAAACACCATATATTTT
CASSLARGAENTIYF
>-|TRBJ2-1|TRBD1|TRBV5-6
TGTGCCAGCAGCTTCTTGGGGACAGTAAACTACAATGAGCAGTTCTTC
CASSFLGTVNYNEQFF
>-|TRBJ2-7|-|TRBV11-2
TGTGCCAGCAGCTTAGATCTGGGCAACTCCTACGAGCAGTACTTC
CASSLDLGNSYEQYF
>-|TRBJ2-2|TRBD1|TRBV5-1
TGCGCCAGCAGCTGGGGACAGGGAGGCGGGGAGCTGTTTTTT
CASSWGQGGGELFF
>-|TRBJ2-3|-|TRBV27
TGTGCCAGCAATTCTCGGATGGGCACAGATACGCAGTATTTT
CASNSRMGTDTQYF
>-|TRBJ2-1|-|TRBV9
TGTGCCAGCAGCGTAGCTGACGGGACCGAGCAGTTCTTC
CASSVADGTEQFF
>-|TRBJ2-1|TRBD1|TRBV5-6
TGTGCCAGCAGCTTGGACAGGGGATGGGAGCAGTTCTTC
CASSLDRGWEQFF
>-|TRBJ1-2|TRBD1|TRBV27
TGTGCCAGCACCCGGGACAGGGCTAACTATGGCTACACCTTC
CASTRDRANYGYTF
>-|TRBJ1-1|-|TRBV2
TGTGCCAGCAGTGCGGCAGCTCTTTTAGAAGCTTTCTTT
CASSAAALLEAFF
>-|TRBJ2-7|TRBD1|TRBV28
TGTGCCAGCAGACCACCGGGACAGGTGTACGAGCAGTACTTC
CASRPPGQVYEQYF
>few|TRBJ2-3|TRBD2|TRBV25-1
TGTGCCACCGGACGGGAGGATCGGTCGGATACGCAGTATTTT
CATGREDRSDTQYF
>-|TRBJ2-3|TRBD1|TRBV10-3
TGTGCCATCAGTGAGTCGAAGGACAGGGGAAATGCAGATACGCAGTATTTT
CAISESKDRGNADTQYF
>-|TRBJ2-1|TRBD2|TRBV5-1
TGCGCCAGTCGAGGGCTAGCGGGAGGGCCAGCGTATGAGCAGTTCTTC
CASRGLAGGPAYEQFF
>-|TRBJ1-3|-|TRBV18
TGTGCCAGCTCACCACCCTACAGATCGGACTCTGGAAACACCATATATTTT
CASSPPYRSDSGNTIYF
>few|TRBJ2-3|-|TRBV10-2
TGCGCCAGCAGTGGGCTAGCCCGCCCAGATACGCAGTATTTT
CASSGLARPDTQYF
>-|TRBJ2-2|-|TRBV7-2
TGTGCCAGCAGCGCCGACTGGGGCACCGGGGAGCTGTTTTTT
CASSADWGTGELFF